This TCR beta chain was observed in a study of Ad26.COV2.S vaccination and SARS-CoV-2 variants. Here immunoSEQ multiplex PCR was the method, and the copy in TCRdb shows in-frame clones only, minus some. The sample consists of roughly 380,000 clones, about 85% of them appearing once. The V and J ends lost 4 bases and 0 bases respectively, with 12 bases between them. CDR1 LGHDT and CDR2 YNNKEL come from the germline V gene (reference sequence). This CDR3 region has 15 residues. General study points: Reports say spike-specific CD8+ and CD4+ T cell responses covered substantial breadth after vaccination.

The sample's treatment: 15 to 20 received Ad26.COV2.S at low or high dose, single or two shots; roughly five received placebo; per-sample allocation not given. Following the first vaccine or placebo injection, samples were taken on day 63. In the case of this clone: What it binds is unknown.

The sequence derives from a person aged 18 to 59 who received the Ad26.COV2.S COVID-19 vaccine or a placebo. The sample was peripheral blood, taken in a trial of Ad26.COV2.S vaccine versus placebo. The V gene is TRBV3-1 (or the pseudogene TRBV3-2), the J gene TRBJ1-2; D perhaps matches TRBD1 (6 bases). The CDR3 coding sequence is TGTGCCAGCAGCCCCCGGACAGCCTCTAACTATGGCTACACCTTC. Translated: CASSPRTASNYGYTF.